This T cell receptor beta chain emerged from a study of cytomegalovirus exposure and HLA in healthy donors. Study-wide points: There were three CMV-associated chains whose specificity for CMV antigens was confirmed in vitro. According to an earlier analysis, most TCR beta V segments yielded productive rearrangements about 87% or about 30% of the time. Immune exposure information comprised only CMV serostatus.

The PCR made use of 60 Vbeta and 13 Jbeta primers. Method: immunoSEQ multiplex PCR; TCRdb's copy keeps in-frame clones and lacks some. The table includes approximately 180,000 clones, around 79% detected once. The CDR3 spans 15 residues. Germline loops: CDR1 LNHDA, CDR2 SQIVND (reference sequence). Trimming took off 7 bases at V and 3 bases at J, with 18 bases between the two ends. Points on this clone: Its specificity is unknown.

The TCR sequence derives from a woman between 50 and 59 years old in good health and CMV-seronegative. Material: PBMCs. This chain links TRBV19 with TRBJ1-1; tentatively, D is TRBD1 (6 bases). CDR3 coding DNA: TGTGCCAGTAAGGACAGTAGCCCGGGTGACACTGAAGCTTTCTTT. Protein sequence: CASKDSSPGDTEAFF.